This T cell receptor beta chain was recorded in a study of cytomegalovirus exposure and HLA in healthy donors. The study's findings and limits: Later analysis associated a missense DCLRE1C variant with TCR beta V- and J-gene trimming. Later on, an analysis tied some 17,000 TCR beta sequences to HLA alleles at 0.05 false discovery rate. CMV serostatus alone was available as immune exposure information.

Per the germline V gene, CDR1 is MNHEY and CDR2 is SVGAGI. V was clipped by 6 bases and J by 0 bases, with 9 bases between them. The CDR3 has 14 residues. The PCR ran on 60 Vbeta and 13 Jbeta primers. TCRdb's copy holds only in-frame clones and misses some; the assay was immunoSEQ multiplex PCR. The sample records approximately 200,000 clones, more than 75% being singletons. On this clone: Its specificity is not known.

The origin of this receptor is a human donor in good health. V and J are TRBV6-5 and TRBJ1-3; D call uncertain. What was sequenced was PBMCs. CDR3: CASSPMSSGNTIYF. CDR3 DNA: TGTGCCAGCAGCCCAATGAGCTCTGGAAACACCATATATTTT.